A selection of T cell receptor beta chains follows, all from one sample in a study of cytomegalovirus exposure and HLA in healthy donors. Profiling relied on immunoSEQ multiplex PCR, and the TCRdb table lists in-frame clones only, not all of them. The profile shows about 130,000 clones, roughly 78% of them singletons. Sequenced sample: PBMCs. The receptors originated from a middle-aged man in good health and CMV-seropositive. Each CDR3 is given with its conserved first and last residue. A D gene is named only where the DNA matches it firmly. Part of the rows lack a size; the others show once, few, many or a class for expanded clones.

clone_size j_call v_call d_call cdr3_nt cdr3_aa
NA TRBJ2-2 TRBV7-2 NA TGTGCCAGCAGCCCCCGGGGTTTTGGGACCGGGGAGCTGTTTTTT CASSPRGFGTGELFF
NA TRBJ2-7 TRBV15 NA TGTGCCACCAGCTTTGGCAGAAAAGTCTACGAGCAGTACTTC CATSFGRKVYEQYF
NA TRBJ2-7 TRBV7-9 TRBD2 TGTGCCACCGAGGGACTAGCGGGCTACGAGCAGTACTTC CATEGLAGYEQYF
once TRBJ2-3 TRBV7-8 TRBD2 TGTGCCAGCAGCTTAGGGCTTCTAGCGGGAGGAAACACAGATACGCAGTATTTT CASSLGLLAGGNTDTQYF
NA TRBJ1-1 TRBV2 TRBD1 TGTGCCAGCAGTTCGACAGGGTCGAACACTGAAGCTTTCTTT CASSSTGSNTEAFF
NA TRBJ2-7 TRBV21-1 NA TGTGCCAGCACTCGAGCGGGGGCATACGAGCAGTACTTC CASTRAGAYEQYF
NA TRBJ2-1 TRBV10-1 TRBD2 TGCGCCAGCAGTGAGTCGAGGCTAGCGGGCGGACTCTCCTACAATGGGCAGTTCTTC CASSESRLAGGLSYNGQFF
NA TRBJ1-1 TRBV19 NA TGTGCCAGTAGTCCCGGGAGATCGAACACTGAAGCTTTCTTT CASSPGRSNTEAFF
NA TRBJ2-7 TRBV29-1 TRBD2 TGCAGCGTTGGGGAACTAGCGGGGTCCAACGAGCAGTACTTC CSVGELAGSNEQYF
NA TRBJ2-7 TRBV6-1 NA TGTGCCAGCACCACCGTAAGGGGCGGCTACGAGCAGTACTTC CASTTVRGGYEQYF
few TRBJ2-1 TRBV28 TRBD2 TGTGCCAGCAGTTTAGGCGGGAGGCCCTACAATGAGCAGTTCTTC CASSLGGRPYNEQFF
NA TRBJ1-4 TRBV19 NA TGTGCGGACTTGAGGGGGAATGCAACTAATGAAAAACTGTTTTTT CADLRGNATNEKLFF
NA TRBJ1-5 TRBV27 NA TGTGCCAGCAGTTTAGACCGCCGGGGTAGCAATCAGCCCCAGCATTTC CASSLDRRGSNQPQHF
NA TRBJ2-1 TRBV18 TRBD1 TGTGCCAGCCCAGCCGGGACAGCTTACTACAATGAGCAGTTCTTC CASPAGTAYYNEQFF
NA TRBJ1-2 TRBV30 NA TGTGCCTGTCAGGCTGCCGGATCTAACTATGGCTACACCTTC CACQAAGSNYGYTF
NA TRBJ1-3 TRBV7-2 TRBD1 TGTGCCAGCAGCTTAATTAGACAGGGGCATGGAAACACCATATATTTT CASSLIRQGHGNTIYF
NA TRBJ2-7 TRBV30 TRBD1 TGTGCCTGGAGTGTACGGACAGGGGGTAACGAGCAGTACTTC CAWSVRTGGNEQYF
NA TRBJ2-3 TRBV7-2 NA TGTGCCAGCAGCTTAGGACTGCCCACAGATACGCAGTATTTT CASSLGLPTDTQYF
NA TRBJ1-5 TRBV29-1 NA TGCAGCGTTCTATACCAGGGAAATCAGCCCCAGCATTTT CSVLYQGNQPQHF
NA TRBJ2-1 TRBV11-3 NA TGTGCCAGCAGCTTCGACTCCCAACCCTACAATGAGCAGTTCTTC CASSFDSQPYNEQFF
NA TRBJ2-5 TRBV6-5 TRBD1 TGTGCCAGCAGTTACTCGACAGGGATCCAAGAGACCCAGTACTTC CASSYSTGIQETQYF
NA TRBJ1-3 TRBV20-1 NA TGCAGTGTGTCATTGCGGAACACCATATATTTT CSVSLRNTIYF
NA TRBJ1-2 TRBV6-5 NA TGTGCCAGCAGTTTCGCTGCCACAATCAACTATGGCTACACCTTC CASSFAATINYGYTF
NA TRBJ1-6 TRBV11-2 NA TGTGCCAGCAGCTTAGATGGCAGGGCGCCCCTCCACTTT CASSLDGRAPLHF
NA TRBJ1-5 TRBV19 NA TGTGCCAGTAGTATTGTTTACAATCAGCCCCAGCATTTT CASSIVYNQPQHF
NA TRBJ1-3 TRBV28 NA NA CASSSSTGFGNTIYF
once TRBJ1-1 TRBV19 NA TGTGCCAGTAGTATTGGCAGGGAAGGGGACACTGAAGCTTTCTTT CASSIGREGDTEAFF
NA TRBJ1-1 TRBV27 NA TGTGCCAGCAGTTTTCTACAGGGGAACACTGAAGCTTTCTTT CASSFLQGNTEAFF
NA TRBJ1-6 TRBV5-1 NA TGCGCCAGCAGCTTGGACGGGGATAATTCACCCCTCCACTTT CASSLDGDNSPLHF
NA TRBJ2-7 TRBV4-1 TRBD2 TGCGCCAGCAGCTTCCCGGGACTAGGGGCCCACGAGCAGTACTTC CASSFPGLGAHEQYF
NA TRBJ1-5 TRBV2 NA TGTGCCAGCAGTGAACAGACTCAGGGCTGGCCCCAGCATTTT CASSEQTQGWPQHF
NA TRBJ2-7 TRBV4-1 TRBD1 TGCGCCAGCAGCCAAGTGGGGACAGGGGCGACCTACGAGCAGTACTTC CASSQVGTGATYEQYF
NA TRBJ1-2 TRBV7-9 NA TGTTCCAGCAGCTTGGGCATTACTAACTATGGCTACACCTTC CSSSLGITNYGYTF
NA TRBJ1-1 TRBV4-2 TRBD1 TGTGCCAGCAGCCAGGACAGGGGGCAGGCTGAAGCTTTCTTT CASSQDRGQAEAFF
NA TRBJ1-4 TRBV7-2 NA TGTGCCAGCAGCTTAAACAGGGCAGGGGAGAATGAAAAACTGTTTTTT CASSLNRAGENEKLFF
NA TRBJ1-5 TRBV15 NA TGTGCCACCAGCAGCAGGGGTCAGCCCCAGCATTTT CATSSRGQPQHF
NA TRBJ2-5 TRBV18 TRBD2 TGTGCCAGCTCACCAGTTCGAGCGGGAGCAGAGACCCAGTACTTC CASSPVRAGAETQYF
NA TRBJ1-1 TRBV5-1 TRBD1 TGCGCCACCAGGACAGGGGTCGACACTGAAGCTTTCTTT CATRTGVDTEAFF
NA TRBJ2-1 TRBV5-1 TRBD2 TGCGCCAGCAGCTTTGGTAGTAGCGGGAGGTGGGGTGAGCAGTTCTTC CASSFGSSGRWGEQFF
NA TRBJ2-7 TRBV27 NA TGTGCCAGCAGTTTGCGACCAGACAGTTACGAGCAGTACTTC CASSLRPDSYEQYF
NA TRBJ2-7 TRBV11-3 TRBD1 TGTGCCAGCAGCCCCCGGACAGGGGACTACGAGCAGTACTTC CASSPRTGDYEQYF
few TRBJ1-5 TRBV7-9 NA TGTGCCAGCAGCTCATGGACAGATGGGCAGCCCCAGCATTTT CASSSWTDGQPQHF
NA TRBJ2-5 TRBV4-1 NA TGCGCCAGCAGCCATTCCCCGGGGGGCGGGAAAGAGACCCAGTACTTC CASSHSPGGGKETQYF
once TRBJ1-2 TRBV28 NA TGTGCCAGCATAGGGGGTCACTATGGCTACACCTTC CASIGGHYGYTF
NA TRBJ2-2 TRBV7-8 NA TGTGCCAGCAGCCAAAGACAGGTTTCCACCGGGGAGCTGTTTTTT CASSQRQVSTGELFF
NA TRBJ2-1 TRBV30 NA TGTGCCTGGAGTTTAGCGAGGGGGAATGAGCAGTTCTTC CAWSLARGNEQFF
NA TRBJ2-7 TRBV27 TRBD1 TGTGCCAGCAGTGCCTGGGACAGGGCCTACGAGCAGTACTTC CASSAWDRAYEQYF
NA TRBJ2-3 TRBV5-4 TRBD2 TGTGCCAGCAGCAAGGGACTAGCGGGAGGATCAGATACGCAGTATTTT CASSKGLAGGSDTQYF
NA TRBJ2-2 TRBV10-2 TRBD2 TGCGCCAGCAGTGAGTCGACCGGGAGGGCTGGGACCGGGGAGCTGTTTTTT CASSESTGRAGTGELFF